This T cell receptor (beta chain) is from a study of blood T cell repertoires in COVID-19. Using immunoSEQ multiplex PCR, the repertoire was profiled, and TCRdb retains in-frame clones only, with some absent. This table holds 220,000 or so clones, about four fifths found once. With 5 bases removed from V and 2 bases from J, the gap between germline ends came to 15 bases. CDR3 size: 15 residues. The germline gives CDR1 SGHTA, CDR2 FQGTGA. The source is a woman aged 25 to 39 who had recovered from COVID-19. Material: peripheral blood. The chain is built from TRBV7-3 and TRBJ1-1; D is possibly TRBD1 (6 bases). CDR3 region: CASSAETGFNTEAFF. The CDR3 DNA reads TGTGCCAGCAGCGCCGAAACAGGGTTTAACACTGAAGCTTTCTTT.